This T cell receptor (beta chain) appears in the sequencing data of a study of T-cell memory formation after mild COVID-19. The wider study: TCR clusters were mostly donor specific. Broader study findings: Memory cells collected pre-infection included some clones that later responded, suggesting cross-reactive memory joined. CM and EM subsets held most contracting CD4+ clones; EMRA held CD8+ ones.

The table lists this clonotype with a few counts. Its antigen is unknown. With 4 bases removed from V and 3 bases from J, the gap between germline ends came to 15 bases. The CDR3 is made up of 14 amino acids. Germline loops: CDR1 DFQATT, CDR2 SNEGSKA (reference sequence). Researchers used 5'RACE with constant-segment primers to make TCR alpha and TCR beta cDNA libraries that carry sample barcodes and UMIs. TCRdb called the 5' RACE reads again in MiXCR, with one record for every CDR3 protein. The top ten clones hold 40% to 50% of a sample with some 45,000 distinct CDR3 sequences, roughly 27% of them seen once.

The rearrangement uses TRBV20-1 and TRBJ2-5, with a weak D call TRBD1 (6 bases). Material for sequencing was PBMCs or a T cell subset sorted from them (not recorded which). This TCR was sampled from a man younger than 35 who had mild COVID-19 (a few samples of this study predate the infection). Cell type and time point are not known. CDR3 bases: TGCAGTGCTACAACCGGGACATCCGAAGAGACCCAGTACTTC. Its translation is CSATTGTSEETQYF.